The clone carrying this T cell receptor (beta chain) was detected only a few times. The antigen is unknown. Unique molecular identifiers were used to barcode this TCRbeta library. Using its own MiXCR run on the PCR reads, TCRdb lists one record per CDR3 protein. Among a few hundred thousand distinct CDR3 sequences listed, about an eighth were seen once. This entry is derived from a study of T-cell reconstitution after alpha-beta-depleted transplantation in children. Study-level points and caveats: Surviving recipient T cells and intrathymic progenitors accounted for some patients' high TCRbeta diversity at day 60.

This CDR3 has 14 residues. Germline CDR1 MDHEN, CDR2 SYDVKM. V lost 3 bases to trimming and J lost 9 bases, with 12 bases between them. The receptor's source is a male patient younger than 18 who had a stem cell transplant for acute myeloid leukemia, so the T cells may come from the graft donor. The rearrangement links TRBV28 to TRBJ1-6, with a possible D match to TRBD1 (5 bases). The material sequenced was PBMCs, mostly from graft donor cells, taken 360 days after TCRalphabeta/CD19-depleted stem cell transplant. The CDR3 loop is CASSLAGIGSPLHF. In nucleotides, the CDR3 is TGTGCCAGCAGTTTGGCAGGGATTGGTTCACCCCTCCACTTT. Full variable domain (rest looked up from reference TRBV28 and TRBJ1-6): DVKVTQSSRYLVKRTGEKVFLECVQDMDHENMFWYRQDPGLGLRLIYFSYDVKMKEKGDIPEGYSVSREKKERFSLILESASTNQTSMYLCASSLAGIGSPLHFGNGTRLTVT.